The present entry profiles one T cell receptor (beta chain) with its context. Its antigen is currently unknown. Collection of 8.5 to 10 milliliters of peripheral blood was performed for each donor. These data belong to a study of blood T cells in healthy people across ages. Study-level results: Age brought a roughly linear fall in TCR beta diversity measured per million T cells.

Using a J-beta primer mix together with a sample-barcoded 5' primer, a second PCR was run for 7 to 11 cycles. TCRdb fed the 5' RACE reads into MiXCR, producing one record per CDR3 protein. The sample has 800,000 to 1,000,000 distinct CDR3 sequences, roughly 48% seen once; the top ten hold 13%. CDR3 length equals 15 residues. The V segment lost 3 bases and the J segment 5 bases; nucleotides outside the gene matches: 5. CDR1 is SGHDT, CDR2 YYEEEE, per germline. The chain recombines TRBV5-6 with TRBJ2-1; the match to TRBD1 covers 10 bases. The sample consisted of blood. This TCR came from a young man in good health. In DNA form, the CDR3 reads TGTGCCAGCAGCTGGGGACAGGGGAACGACAATGAGCAGTTCTTC. Amino acids: CASSWGQGNDNEQFF.